This paragraph reports one TCR beta chain. V was trimmed by 6 bases and J by 9 bases, leaving 21 bases between them. Germline CDR1 reads MNHEY; CDR2 reads SVGAGI. The CDR3 covers 15 residues. The sample comes from a study of OX40 agonist ivuxolimab in advanced cancers. Study-level information: In three patients, partial responses were observed, one with hepatocellular carcinoma and two with cutaneous melanoma.

The repertoire was sequenced with immunoSEQ multiplex PCR; TCRdb's copy has only in-frame clones and lacks some. The data hold roughly 99,000 clones, with approximately 90% observed a single time. The chain is built from TRBV6-5 and TRBJ1-3, with D possibly matching TRBD1 (5 bases). This material consisted of CD4+ or CD8+ T cells sorted from blood, taken in a trial of the OX40 agonist ivuxolimab. This TCR derives from an adult with an advanced solid tumor such as melanoma, head and neck, liver or kidney cancer. CDR3 residues: CASSSWGVAGATIYF. The CDR3 DNA is TGTGCCAGCAGCTCTTGGGGGGTGGCAGGAGCCACCATATATTTT.